This TCR beta chain is drawn from a study of T-cell reconstitution after alpha-beta-depleted transplantation in children (dated by TCRdb to 2016 to 2017). Describing the broader study: T-cell immune reconstitution after TCRalphabeta/CD19-depleted allogeneic hematopoietic cell transplantation in children was quantitatively tracked in the study by means of TCR repertoire profiling.

Libraries came from PCR. The instrument was an Illumina HiSeq 2500. TCR libraries were prepared with molecular barcoding, using unique molecular identifiers to normalize TCRbeta repertoire quantification. Using fastp trimming at Q25 and MiXCR clonotype assembly, TCRdb reanalyzed the public sequencing data and kept in-frame beta chains. Identical CDR3 proteins give one entry, which carries the most common genes and DNA. This sample lists approximately 640,000 distinct CDR3 sequences; around 16% were detected once. Together, the top ten hold approximately 1% of the sample. Regarding this clonotype: Its antigen target is currently unknown. It has no much larger one-base neighbor in the sample; base qualities were not kept.

The germline V gene sets CDR1 to SGHTA and CDR2 to FQGNSA. From the cysteine through the phenylalanine, the CDR3 covers 15 amino acids. Just the 45-base CDR3 DNA is kept, in frame starting at base 1. Trimming removed 0 bases from V and 6 bases from J, leaving 12 bases between the germline ends. The receptor was isolated from a human donor who donated a stem cell graft to a child with acute myeloid leukemia. Here the sequenced sample was PBMCs from the stem cell graft donor, taken from the stem cell graft. The sequence joins TRBV7-2 to TRBJ2-1, and TRBD1 may be the D gene, going by 7 matching bases. The CDR3 corresponds to CASSLARQGGNEQFF. The nucleotide sequence is given as TGTGCCAGCAGCTTAGCCCGACAGGGAGGCAATGAGCAGTTCTTC. When the CDR3 is completed using the reference TRBV7-2 and TRBJ2-1 genes on either side, the full variable domain is GAGVSQSPSNKVTEKGKDVELRCDPISGHTALYWYRQSLGQGLEFLIYFQGNSAPDKSGLPSDRFSAERTGGSVSTLTIQRTQQEDSAVYLCASSLARQGGNEQFFGPGTRLTVL.